These T cell receptor beta chains were read from a single sample in a study of cytomegalovirus exposure and HLA in healthy donors. Assay used: immunoSEQ multiplex PCR; TCRdb lists only in-frame clones, some missing. In the table there are over 95,000 clones, more than 60% of which are singletons. The specimen was PBMCs. Every receptor here comes from a female donor in good health and CMV-seronegative. The CDR3 runs from the conserved cysteine through the conserved F or W. D genes are given only for firm matches. A row's size may be missing; if present it is once, few, many or a size class.

V gene,clone size,D gene,CDR3 protein
TRBV7-2,NA,TRBD1,CASSPTWDRRYGYTF
TRBV7-9,NA,NA,CASSSSGFGSPLHF
TRBV19,NA,NA,CASSIALRGYTF
TRBV7-9,NA,NA,CSSSYDRSYEQYF
TRBV19,NA,NA,CASSISPNTGELFF
TRBV5-4,once,TRBD2,CASSLSPGGGGAPNEQFF
TRBV7-6,few,NA,CASRGTGPGTEAFF
TRBV5-1,NA,NA,CASSLASADTQYF
TRBV2,NA,TRBD1,CASGDRDENRPQHF
TRBV11-2,NA,NA,CASSLARGDTGELFF
TRBV7-2,NA,TRBD2,CASSLQNLAGFEQYF
TRBV7-9,NA,NA,CASGPQETQYF
TRBV7-2,NA,TRBD1,CASSSDRGHFNEQFF
TRBV30,NA,NA,CAWSVLVGEKLFF
TRBV5-1,NA,TRBD2,CASSSIPGLAADTQYF
TRBV30,once,NA,CAWSATGRSNQPQHF
TRBV10-3,NA,TRBD1,CAISGTGEDYGYTF
TRBV4-3,NA,NA,CASSQDQGGGNSYNEQFF
TRBV18,NA,TRBD1,CASSPGQGAGQPQHF
TRBV15,NA,NA,CATSVDVRGPGNTIYF
TRBV6-6,NA,NA,CASSDLDRVNTEAFF
TRBV7-2,NA,NA,CASSSGSDTQYF
TRBV15,NA,TRBD2,CATSREWAGRGEQFF
TRBV7-2,NA,TRBD2,CASSSLGGTGELFF
TRBV5-1,NA,NA,CASSLELGRYGYTF
TRBV9,NA,TRBD2,CASSVGGVSSTDTQYF
TRBV4-2,few,TRBD1,CASSPDRGSSGANVLTF
TRBV5-1,NA,TRBD2,CASSLVALAGGKSYNEQFF
TRBV7-9,NA,TRBD1,CASSLPTSGTGVGYTF
TRBV7-3,NA,NA,CLRAGGVPYNSPLHF
TRBV27,once,NA,CASSYNPDAPQFF
TRBV9,NA,TRBD2,CASSVAGGLNEQFF
TRBV18,NA,TRBD1,CASQQGANSPLHF
TRBV5-1,NA,NA,CASSLTGANTEAFF
TRBV7-2,NA,TRBD1,CASSWRGVQGVSAEAFF
TRBV7-6,NA,NA,CASSRKFLGTTNTGELFF
TRBV7-2,NA,TRBD2,CASTPALAGRGEQFF
TRBV4-2,NA,NA,CASSQDLGANVLTF
TRBV4-1,NA,TRBD1,CASSARPGQYYEQYF
TRBV6-5,few,TRBD1,CASSYGQGLAKNIQYF
TRBV4-2,NA,NA,CASSQDFSGQPQHF
TRBV11-2,once,NA,CASSLVGGPSGYTF
TRBV25-1,few,TRBD1,CASSRDRGPSTDTQYF
TRBV6-8,few,NA,CASKPEQLSNQPQHF
TRBV7-2,NA,TRBD1,CASSLAEADRGRDGYTF
TRBV12-5,NA,NA,CASGNGGKVTDTQYF
TRBV5-8,NA,NA,CASSPWGVGAPGELFF
TRBV5-1,NA,TRBD2,CASSLVLSGGAEQYF